The next 13 T cell receptor beta chains were all read from a single sample in a study of long-term antiretroviral therapy in people with HIV. Sequencing relied on immunoSEQ assay v3.0, run at survey level. TCRdb keeps only in-frame clones here, not all; method: immunoSEQ multiplex PCR. The sample includes approximately 31,000 clones, around 97% of them seen just once. The sequencing here drew on unsorted PBMCs, taken 6.9 years after starting antiretroviral therapy. These receptors originate from a man aged 30-40 years with HIV.

This clone was counted once. The rearrangement joins TRBV18 to TRBJ1-5, with unresolved D. V dropped 0 bases and J dropped 4 bases, with 1 base sitting between them. CDR1 KGHSH and CDR2 LQKENI come from the germline V gene. This CDR3 has 12 residues. CDR3 sequence (DNA): TGTGCCAGCTCACCACCAAATCAGCCCCAGCATTTT. This gives the protein CASSPPNQPQHF. Looking up the rest from reference TRBV18 and TRBJ1-5 gives the full variable domain: NAGVMQNPRHLVRRRGQEARLRCSPMKGHSHVYWYRQLPEEGLKFMVYLQKENIIDESGMPKERFSAEFPKEGPSILRIQQVVRGDSAAYFCASSPPNQPQHFGDGTRLSIL.

There are a few counts of this clone. The chain employs TRBV9 and TRBJ2-5; the match to TRBD2 covers 8 bases. The V gene end was trimmed by 0 bases and the J gene end by 1 base; junction bases not matched to a gene: 8. The CDR3 sequence is 17 residues long. CDR1 SGDLS and CDR2 YYNGEE come from the germline V gene. For the CDR3, the DNA is TGTGCCAGCAGCGTAGGTCGGCGAGCGGGGGCCCAAGAGACCCAGTACTTC. Residues: CASSVGRRAGAQETQYF.

This CDR3 reads CASSSRSRGNEQFF. The DNA of the CDR3 is TGTGCCAGCAGCTCCCGGTCCCGGGGAAATGAGCAGTTCTTC. The J gene is TRBJ2-1, the V gene TRBV5-4; TRBD2 is a possible D gene (5 bases). Germline CDR1 is SGHNT and CDR2 is YYREEE (reference sequence). V was clipped by 3 bases and J by 7 bases, with 14 bases between them. This CDR3 spans 14 amino acids.

The chain carries TRBV19 and TRBJ1-5, with D uncertain. Trimming left V 4 bases short and J 8 bases short, with 21 bases between. Per the germline V gene, CDR1 is LNHDA and CDR2 is SQIVND (reference sequence). The CDR3 is made up of 16 amino acids. The CDR3 bases are TGTGCCAGTAGTAGGGTGCTAGAAGACCAGCGAAAGCCCCAGCATTTT. This translates into CASSRVLEDQRKPQHF.

The V and J genes are TRBV7-6 and TRBJ2-7; D might be TRBD2 (7 bases). The CDR3 consists of 15 residues. V was cut by 5 bases and J by 7 bases, with 21 bases left in between. The germline CDR1 and CDR2 sequences are SGHVS and FNYEAQ. In DNA form, the CDR3 reads TGTGCCAGCAGCCAAAAGGGGGGAGGGTATTCAGAGCAGTACTTC. It is translated as CASSQKGGGYSEQYF.

This chain links TRBV7-2 with TRBJ2-3; D ambiguous. CDR1 is SGHTA and CDR2 is FQGNSA in the germline V gene. The CDR3 has 18 amino acids. V was shortened by 2 bases and J by 5 bases, with 23 bases between the two germline ends. In DNA form, the CDR3 reads TGTGCCAGCAGCTTAATCGGCCGCCCCCTACGGGCCGGAGATACGCAGTATTTT. This encodes CASSLIGRPLRAGDTQYF.

The J gene is TRBJ2-3, the V gene TRBV6-6; 12 nucleotides align to TRBD2. Losses at the gene ends were 6 bases for V and 5 bases for J; bases not matched to a gene: 6. The CDR3 spans 15 residues. From germline, CDR1 is MNHNY and CDR2 SVGAGI (reference sequence). CDR3 sequence: CASSPSGGVVDTQYF. CDR3 nucleotide sequence: TGTGCCAGCAGCCCTAGCGGGGGGGTGGTAGATACGCAGTATTTT.

The CDR3 is CASSLALWREAFF. CDR3 nucleotide sequence: TGTGCCAGCAGCTTAGCCTTATGGCGGGAAGCTTTCTTT. The chain uses TRBV7-8 and TRBJ1-1, with no clear D. Trimming pared 0 bases from V and 8 bases from J, leaving 10 bases between. Germline loops: CDR1 SGHVS, CDR2 FQNEAQ. The CDR3 totals 13 residues.

This chain uses TRBV19 with TRBJ1-1, with D uncertain. This CDR3 region has 12 residues. From germline, CDR1 is LNHDA and CDR2 SQIVND (reference sequence). Trimming shortened V by 8 bases and J by 6 bases, and 13 bases separated the two germline ends. The DNA for the CDR3 is TGTGCCAGTTCAGACTTTTCTCCTGAAGCTTTCTTT. Encoded protein: CASSDFSPEAFF.

CDR3 sequence (DNA): TGTGCCAGCAGTTGGCCAGGGACACCTTCCTACGAGCAGTACTTC. It encodes CASSWPGTPSYEQYF. The chain uses TRBV6-5 and TRBJ2-7; D possibly corresponds to TRBD1 (6 bases). Trimming took 4 bases from V and 1 from J, leaving 14 bases between them. From germline, CDR1 is MNHEY and CDR2 SVGAGI. This CDR3 has 15 amino acids.

The V gene is TRBV2, the J gene TRBJ2-6; D is perhaps TRBD2 (6 bases). V was pared by 8 bases and J by 4 bases, with 12 bases between. Germline V gene sequence: CDR1 SNHLY, CDR2 FYNNEI. CDR3 length equals 14 residues. DNA of the CDR3: TGTGCCAGCGGAGGGGTGAGGGGGGCCAACGTCCTGACTTTC. Its protein is CASGGVRGANVLTF.

A single count supports this clone. The chain recombines TRBV29-1 with TRBJ1-2; TRBD1 is a possible D gene (5 bases). With 5 bases removed from V and 8 bases from J, the gap between germline ends came to 12 bases. This CDR3 has 11 amino acids. Germline CDR1 reads SQVTM; CDR2 reads ANQGSEA. The CDR3 DNA reads TGCAGCGTTCGGGGCATGAAGGGCTACACCTTC. Its protein product is CSVRGMKGYTF.

This clone has just a few counts. The chain joins TRBV19 to TRBJ2-5, with a weak D call TRBD2 (6 bases). Trimming took off 6 bases at V and 5 bases at J, with 16 bases between the two ends. CDR3 size: 14 residues. CDR1 LNHDA and CDR2 SQIVND come from the germline V gene (reference sequence). This CDR3 reads CASSGSRVGETQYF. The DNA of the CDR3 is TGTGCCAGTAGCGGGAGCCGGGTCGGCGAGACCCAGTACTTC.